The 22 T cell receptor beta chains listed next were all sequenced from one sample in a study of T cell repertoires in cytomegalovirus infection. TCRdb re-analysed the reads in MiXCR, keeping a single row per CDR3 protein. This table has 500,000 or so distinct CDR3 sequences, 15% to 20% appearing once. The sequenced sample was CD8+ T cells from PBMCs. The source of these receptors is a human donor in good health (CMV status not recorded). Some clones in this sample may be carry-over from other donors' samples.

The V call is TRBV27, the J call TRBJ2-3; TRBD1 might be the D (8 bases). V lost 2 bases and J 0 bases, leaving 21 bases between the germline ends. This CDR3 is built from 19 residues. Germline-derived CDR1 and CDR2 are MNHEY and SMNVEV (reference sequence). The CDR3 bases are TGTGCCAGCAGTTTAAGAAGGAACAGGGGGGACTATAGCACAGATACGCAGTATTTT. It is translated as CASSLRRNRGDYSTDTQYF.

The chain carries TRBV5-4 and TRBJ2-2; TRBD1 matches 8 bases. Germline V gene data show CDR1 as SGHNT and CDR2 as YYREEE (reference sequence). The CDR3 extends over 16 amino acids. The junction had 8 bases not matched to a gene; V was cut back by 0 bases and J by 7 bases. CDR3 amino acids: CASSLENRGLIGELFF. The CDR3 bases are TGTGCCAGCAGCTTGGAGAACAGGGGGTTGATCGGGGAGCTGTTTTTT.

This clonotype showed up just a few times. J is TRBJ1-3 and V is TRBV27, with no clear D. Trimming stripped 6 bases from V and 2 bases from J, with 11 bases between. CDR1 and CDR2 from the germline V gene are MNHEY and SMNVEV (reference sequence). The CDR3 is 14 residues long. The CDR3 is CASSWGGPGNTIYF. CDR3 sequence (DNA): TGTGCCAGCAGCTGGGGTGGTCCTGGAAACACCATATATTTT.

V is TRBV27 and J is TRBJ2-3; D call uncertain. V was clipped by 5 bases and J by 2 bases, with 17 bases between them. CDR1 and CDR2 (germline): MNHEY, SMNVEV (reference sequence). The length of the CDR3 is 16 residues. DNA for the CDR3: TGTGCCAGCAGTCCCCTCAGCTCATCAACCACAGATACGCAGTATTTT. Protein sequence: CASSPLSSSTTDTQYF.

There are many counts of this clonotype. This chain uses TRBV27 with TRBJ1-4; the D is unclear. The CDR3 totals 13 residues. From germline, CDR1 is MNHEY and CDR2 SMNVEV (reference sequence). V was shortened by 4 bases and J by 8 bases, with 11 bases between the two germline ends. The CDR3 reads CASSSNPGEKLFF. CDR3 sequence (DNA): TGTGCCAGCAGTTCGAACCCGGGAGAAAAACTGTTTTTT.

As for this clonotype: One end of the junction varies from germline; a read error may be responsible. The rearrangement links TRBV7-9 to TRBJ1-2; TRBD1 is a possible D gene (6 bases). Germline V lookup: CDR1 SEHNR, CDR2 FQNEAQ (reference sequence). This CDR3 is 13 amino acids long. CDR3: CDRAPVGAYGYNF. The CDR3 DNA reads TGTGACAGGGCCCCGGTGGGGGCCTATGGCTACAACTTC.

CDR3 amino acids: CASSYPRHRESLFYEQYF. Written as DNA, the CDR3 is TGTGCCAGCAGTTACCCCAGACACAGAGAGAGTCTCTTCTACGAGCAGTACTTC. V gene TRBV6-6 combines with J gene TRBJ2-7; D not certain. With 2 bases removed from V and 3 bases from J, the gap between germline ends came to 23 bases. There are 18 residues in the CDR3. Germline CDR1 and CDR2: MNHNY and SVGAGI (reference sequence).

J is TRBJ2-2 and V is TRBV7-9, with D perhaps given as TRBD1 or TRBD2 (5 bases each). V was cut by 11 bases and J by 5 bases, with 24 bases left in between. CDR1 SEHNR and CDR2 FQNEAQ come from the germline V gene (reference sequence). This CDR3 region has 16 residues. This CDR3 reads CACNRRDRIITGELFF. CDR3 sequence (DNA): TGTGCCTGCAACAGAAGGGACCGAATAATTACCGGGGAGCTGTTTTTT.

The chain recombines TRBV9 with TRBJ1-2, with a tentative D call TRBD1 (5 bases). The CDR3 consists of 15 residues. V was pared by 2 bases and J by 6 bases, with 17 bases between. Germline CDR1 and CDR2: SGDLS and YYNGEE. The CDR3 is CASSVGGRGVDGYTF. CDR3 nucleotide sequence: TGTGCCAGCAGCGTGGGTGGGAGAGGGGTCGATGGCTACACCTTC.

The V call is TRBV6-1, the J call TRBJ1-4, with D unresolved. The CDR3 spans 13 residues. The ends were cut back, 8 bases at V and 1 base at J, with 8 bases in the middle. From germline, CDR1 is MNHNS and CDR2 SASEGT. The CDR3 DNA sequence: TGTGCCAGCCACGGACGAACTAATGAAAAACTGTTTTTT. It yields the protein CASHGRTNEKLFF.

This clonotype was counted many times. The gene calls are TRBV7-3 and TRBJ2-3; TRBD2 aligns across 9 bases. Germline V gene sequence: CDR1 SGHTA, CDR2 FQGTGA. CDR3 length: 12 amino acids. V shed 5 bases and J 6 bases; nucleotides not matched to a gene: 0. CDR3 DNA sequence: TGTGCCAGCAGCGCGGGGGGGGATACGCAGTATTTT. This codes for CASSAGGDTQYF.

In this sample, this clonotype turned up many times. The genes are TRBV4-1 and TRBJ2-5; D is possibly TRBD1 (5 bases). The V and J ends lost 0 bases and 1 base respectively, with 9 bases between them. This CDR3 is 15 amino acids long. Germline V CDR1 and CDR2: MGHRA, YSYEKL. The CDR3 nucleotides read TGCGCCAGCAGCCAAGATGGGGCAGCCCAAGAGACCCAGTACTTC. Translation gives CASSQDGAAQETQYF.

V is TRBV25-1 and J is TRBJ2-3, with 9 positions matching TRBD2. This CDR3 comprises 17 residues. CDR1 MGHDK and CDR2 SYGVNS come from the germline V gene. Germline trimming cut 4 bases from V and 2 bases from J; bases unmatched to any gene: 10. As DNA, the CDR3 is TGTGCCAGCAGTGGTTGGACTAGCGAAGTCCCCACAGATACGCAGTATTTT. It yields the protein CASSGWTSEVPTDTQYF.

This clonotype appeared a few times. The chain carries TRBV12-3 or TRBV12-4 and TRBJ1-2, with D perhaps matching TRBD1 (6 bases). The CDR3 is 14 residues long. V shed 3 bases and J shed 5 bases, with 13 bases lying between them. CDR3 sequence (DNA): TGTGCCAGCAGTTTGAAGGGACACAGATATGGCTACACCTTC. Its protein product is CASSLKGHRYGYTF.

This clonotype was counted only a few times. The gene calls are TRBV28 and TRBJ2-7, with D perhaps matching TRBD1 (5 bases). Germline CDR1 is MDHEN and CDR2 is SYDVKM. This CDR3 region has 13 residues. The V end was cut by 7 bases, the J end by 3 bases, with 13 bases between. In nucleotides, the CDR3 is TGTGCCAGCATGGGCAGGGTGAACTACGAGCAGTACTTC. This codes for CASMGRVNYEQYF. Combining the CDR3 with reference TRBV28 and TRBJ2-7 gives the whole variable domain DVKVTQSSRYLVKRTGEKVFLECVQDMDHENMFWYRQDPGLGLRLIYFSYDVKMKEKGDIPEGYSVSREKKERFSLILESASTNQTSMYLCASMGRVNYEQYFGPGTRLTVT.

The chain links TRBV14 to TRBJ2-7; the D is unclear. Trimming shortened V by 5 bases and J by 7 bases, and 12 bases separated the two germline ends. Per germline, CDR1 SGHDN and CDR2 FVKESK. CDR3 length equals 12 residues. CDR3 nucleotide sequence: TGTGCCAGCAGCTCACAGATTACTGAGCAGTACTTC. As protein: CASSSQITEQYF.

This chain links TRBV24-1 with TRBJ2-3; 8 nucleotides align to TRBD2. The junction had 1 base not matched to a gene; V was cut back by 3 bases and J by 3 bases. This CDR3 is built from 14 residues. CDR1 is KGHDR, CDR2 SFDVKD, per germline. CDR3 amino acids: CATSDSGGTDTQYF. Written as DNA, the CDR3 is TGTGCCACCAGTGATAGCGGGGGAACAGATACGCAGTATTTT.

This clonotype was counted ten times or more. The genes are TRBV11-2 and TRBJ2-7; TRBD2 matches at 10 bases. The length of the CDR3 is 14 residues. V gave up 8 bases and J gave up 3 bases; unmatched junction bases: 7. In germline, CDR1 is SGHAT, CDR2 FQNNGV. CDR3 protein: CASARTSGDYEQYF. As DNA, the CDR3 is TGTGCCAGCGCTAGGACTAGCGGAGACTACGAGCAGTACTTC.

The CDR3 coding sequence is TGTGCCAGCAGCGGCCGGGACAGGGGGTTTTACAATGAGCAGTTCTTC. This codes for CASSGRDRGFYNEQFF. V usage is TRBV11-2 and J usage is TRBJ2-1; 11 positions match TRBD1. V was pared by 5 bases and J by 4 bases, with 7 bases of the junction left unmatched. The CDR3 sequence is 16 residues long. Germline V gene lookup returns CDR1 SGHAT and CDR2 FQNNGV.

This rearrangement joins TRBV9 to TRBJ1-4; D is perhaps TRBD1 (6 bases). V was trimmed by 4 bases and J by 7 bases, leaving 11 bases between them. The CDR3 has 13 residues. CDR1 and CDR2 (germline): SGDLS, YYNGEE. CDR3 coding DNA: TGTGCCAGCAGCATGGGGGCTGCTGAAAAACTGTTTTTT. It is translated as CASSMGAAEKLFF.

The rearrangement links TRBV5-1 to TRBJ1-4, with D unclear. V lost 4 bases, J lost 5 bases, and 15 bases lay in between. Per the germline V gene, CDR1 is SGHRS and CDR2 is YFSETQ. This CDR3 region has 15 residues. The CDR3 nucleotides read TGCGCCAGCAGCCCCCTGACGGGGAGGAATGAAAAACTGTTTTTT. Encoded protein: CASSPLTGRNEKLFF.

This rearrangement joins TRBV27 to TRBJ2-3, with 10 bases identical to TRBD1. V dropped 4 bases and J dropped 4; count of bases not matched to a gene: 5. The CDR3 totals 15 residues. Germline loops: CDR1 MNHEY, CDR2 SMNVEV (reference sequence). The CDR3 DNA sequence: TGTGCCAGCAGTTACCGGGACAGGGGTTCAGATACGCAGTATTTT. It specifies CASSYRDRGSDTQYF.